This T cell receptor (beta chain) was recovered during a study of cytomegalovirus exposure and HLA in healthy donors. This CDR3 is built from 14 residues. Germline V gives CDR1 SGHTA, CDR2 FQGTGA. Trimming left V 4 bases short and J 4 bases short, with 11 bases between. The protocol was immunoSEQ multiplex PCR, while the TCRdb copy is restricted to in-frame clones and leaves out a portion. The sample has more than 300,000 clones, about nine tenths seen once. Study-level points and caveats: Some TCR beta chains (around 160 of them) were listed as cytomegalovirus-associated.

The donors were part of the 120-subject validation cohort, which stood apart from the roughly 700-subject first cohort. Comments on this clone: Its antigen is still unknown.

This sequence originates from a woman under 30 in good health and CMV-seronegative. Sequences were obtained from PBMCs. The chain is built from TRBV7-3 and TRBJ2-1; D perhaps matches TRBD2 (5 bases). CDR3 in DNA: TGTGCCAGCAGCTCCGAGTCGGGGTACAATGAGCAGTTCTTC. This encodes CASSSESGYNEQFF.